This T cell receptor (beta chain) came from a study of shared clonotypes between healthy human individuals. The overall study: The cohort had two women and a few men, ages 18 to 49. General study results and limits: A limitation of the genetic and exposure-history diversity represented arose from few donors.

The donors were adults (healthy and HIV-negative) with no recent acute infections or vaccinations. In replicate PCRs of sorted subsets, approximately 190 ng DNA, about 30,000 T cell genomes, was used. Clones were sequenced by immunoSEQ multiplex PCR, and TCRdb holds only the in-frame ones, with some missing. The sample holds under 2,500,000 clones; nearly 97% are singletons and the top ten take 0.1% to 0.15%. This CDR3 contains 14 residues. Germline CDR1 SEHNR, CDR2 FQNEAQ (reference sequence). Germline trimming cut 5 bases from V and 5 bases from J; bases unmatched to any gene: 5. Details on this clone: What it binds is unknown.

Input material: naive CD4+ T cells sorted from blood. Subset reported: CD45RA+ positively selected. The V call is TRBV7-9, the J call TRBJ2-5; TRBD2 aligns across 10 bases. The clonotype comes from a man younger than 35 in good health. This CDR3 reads CASSTTSGAETQYF. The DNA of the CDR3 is TGTGCCAGCAGCACAACTAGCGGGGCGGAGACCCAGTACTTC.